This TCR beta chain was sequenced during a study of cytomegalovirus exposure and HLA in healthy donors. The CDR3 has 16 residues. Trimming cost V 0 bases and J 5 bases; bases outside gene matches: 5. Germline V gene data show CDR1 as LGHNA and CDR2 as YSLEER. Study outcomes and limitations: Cytomegalovirus association was listed for about 160 TCR beta chains. In a later analysis, a missense DCLRE1C variant was linked to TCR beta V- and J-gene trimming. A previous analysis found most TCR beta V segments productive roughly 87% or roughly 30% of the time. Under in vitro conditions, a few CMV-associated chains were confirmed as specific for CMV antigens.

With regard to this clone: The antigen remains unidentified.

PCR primers comprised 60 Vbeta and 13 Jbeta primers. TCRdb keeps only in-frame clones here, not all; method: immunoSEQ multiplex PCR. The table lists 150,000 to 200,000 clones, 10% to 15% of them singletons. The TCR originated in a middle-aged man in good health and CMV-seropositive. This chain uses TRBV4-3 with TRBJ1-5, with 9 nucleotides matching TRBD1. Material: PBMCs. The CDR3 is CASSQDMGDRDQPQHF. As DNA, the CDR3 is TGCGCCAGCAGCCAAGATATGGGGGACAGGGATCAGCCCCAGCATTTT.